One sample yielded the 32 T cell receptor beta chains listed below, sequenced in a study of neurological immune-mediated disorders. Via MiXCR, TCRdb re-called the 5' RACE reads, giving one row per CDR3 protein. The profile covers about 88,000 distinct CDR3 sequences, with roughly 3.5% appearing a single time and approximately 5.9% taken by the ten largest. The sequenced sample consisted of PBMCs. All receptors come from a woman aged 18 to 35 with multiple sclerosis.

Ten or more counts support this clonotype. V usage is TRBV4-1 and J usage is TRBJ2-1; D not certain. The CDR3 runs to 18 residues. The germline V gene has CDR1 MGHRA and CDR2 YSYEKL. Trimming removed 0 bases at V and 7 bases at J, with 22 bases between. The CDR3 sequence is CASSQDLVGKTFWNEQFF. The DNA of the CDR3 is TGCGCCAGCAGCCAAGATCTAGTAGGGAAGACCTTTTGGAATGAGCAGTTCTTC.

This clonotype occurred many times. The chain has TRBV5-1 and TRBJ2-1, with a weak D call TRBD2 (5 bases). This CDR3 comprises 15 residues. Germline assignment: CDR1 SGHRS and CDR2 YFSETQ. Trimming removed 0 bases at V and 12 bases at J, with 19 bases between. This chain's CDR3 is CASSLGAGARVGQFF. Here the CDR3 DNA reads TGCGCCAGCAGCTTGGGTGCTGGTGCGCGGGTAGGGCAGTTCTTC.

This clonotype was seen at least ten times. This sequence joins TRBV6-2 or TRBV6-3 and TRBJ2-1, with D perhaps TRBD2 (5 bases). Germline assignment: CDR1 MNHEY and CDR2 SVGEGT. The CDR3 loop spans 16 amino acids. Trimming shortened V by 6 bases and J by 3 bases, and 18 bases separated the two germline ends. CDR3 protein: CASRPLLGEGYNEQFF. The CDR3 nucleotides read TGTGCCAGCAGGCCCCTTTTAGGTGAGGGCTACAATGAGCAGTTCTTC.

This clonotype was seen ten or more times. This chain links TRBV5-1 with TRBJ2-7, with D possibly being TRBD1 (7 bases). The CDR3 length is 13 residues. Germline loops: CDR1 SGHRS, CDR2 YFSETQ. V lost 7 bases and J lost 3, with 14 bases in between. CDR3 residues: CASSRDSYYEQYF. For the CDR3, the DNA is TGCGCCAGCTCGCGGGACAGCTACTACGAGCAGTACTTC.

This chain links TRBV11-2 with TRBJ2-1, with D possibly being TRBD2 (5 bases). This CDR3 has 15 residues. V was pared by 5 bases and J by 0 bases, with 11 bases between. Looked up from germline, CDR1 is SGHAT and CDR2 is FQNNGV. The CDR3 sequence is CASSPPGSSYNEQFF. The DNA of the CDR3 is TGTGCCAGCAGCCCACCTGGGAGCTCCTACAATGAGCAGTTCTTC.

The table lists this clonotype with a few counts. The DNA for the CDR3 is TGTGCCAGCAGCCCAACAGGGGCGGCTGGCTATGGCTACACCTTC. The encoded protein is CASSPTGAAGYGYTF. V gene TRBV5-6 combines with J gene TRBJ1-2; 7 nucleotides agree with TRBD1. This CDR3 spans 15 amino acids. In germline, CDR1 is SGHDT, CDR2 YYEEEE. Losses at the gene ends were 4 bases for V and 4 bases for J; bases not matched to a gene: 10.

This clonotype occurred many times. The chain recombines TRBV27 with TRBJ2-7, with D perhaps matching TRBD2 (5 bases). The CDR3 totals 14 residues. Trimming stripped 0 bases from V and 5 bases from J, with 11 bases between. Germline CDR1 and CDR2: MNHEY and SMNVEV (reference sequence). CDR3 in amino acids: CASSLSLVMNEQYF. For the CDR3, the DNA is TGTGCCAGCAGTTTATCACTAGTGATGAACGAGCAGTACTTC.

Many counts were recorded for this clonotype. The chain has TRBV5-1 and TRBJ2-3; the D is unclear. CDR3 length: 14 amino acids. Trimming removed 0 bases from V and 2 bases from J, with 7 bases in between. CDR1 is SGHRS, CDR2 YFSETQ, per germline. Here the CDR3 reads CASSLVFATDTQYF. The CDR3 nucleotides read TGCGCCAGCAGCTTGGTTTTTGCCACAGATACGCAGTATTTT.

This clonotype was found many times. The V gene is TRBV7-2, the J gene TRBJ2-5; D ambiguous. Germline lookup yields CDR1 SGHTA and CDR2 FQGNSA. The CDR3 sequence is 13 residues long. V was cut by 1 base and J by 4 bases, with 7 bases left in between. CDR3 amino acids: CASSLVGRETQYF. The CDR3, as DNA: TGTGCCAGCAGCTTAGTTGGTCGAGAGACCCAGTACTTC.

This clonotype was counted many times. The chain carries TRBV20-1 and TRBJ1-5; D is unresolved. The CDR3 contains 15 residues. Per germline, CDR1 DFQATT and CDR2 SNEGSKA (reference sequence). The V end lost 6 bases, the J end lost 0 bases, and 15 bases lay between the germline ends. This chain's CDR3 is CSAVWAIDSNQPQHF. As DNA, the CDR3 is TGCAGTGCCGTATGGGCAATAGATAGCAATCAGCCCCAGCATTTT.

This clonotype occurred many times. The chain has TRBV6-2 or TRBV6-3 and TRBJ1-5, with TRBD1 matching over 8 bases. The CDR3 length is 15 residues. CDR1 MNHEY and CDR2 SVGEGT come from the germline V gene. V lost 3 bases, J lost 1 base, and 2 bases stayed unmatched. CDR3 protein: CASSYNRGSNQPQHF. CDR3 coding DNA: TGTGCCAGCAGTTATAACAGGGGGAGCAATCAGCCCCAGCATTTT.

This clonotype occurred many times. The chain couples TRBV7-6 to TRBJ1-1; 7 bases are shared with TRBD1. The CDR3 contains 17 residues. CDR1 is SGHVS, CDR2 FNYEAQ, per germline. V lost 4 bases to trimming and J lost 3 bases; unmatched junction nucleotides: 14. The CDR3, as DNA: TGTGCCAGCAGCTCGTACAGGGGATTTGGGGCGGACACTGAAGCTTTCTTT. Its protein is CASSSYRGFGADTEAFF.

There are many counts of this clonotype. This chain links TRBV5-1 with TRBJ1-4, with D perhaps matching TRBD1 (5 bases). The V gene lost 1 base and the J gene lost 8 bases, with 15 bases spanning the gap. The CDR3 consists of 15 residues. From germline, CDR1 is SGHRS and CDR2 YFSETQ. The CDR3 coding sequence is TGCGCCAGCAGCTTGAACTCGGCAGGGCCGGAAAAACTGTTTTTT. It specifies CASSLNSAGPEKLFF. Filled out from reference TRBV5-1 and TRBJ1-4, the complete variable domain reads KAGVTQTPRYLIKTRGQQVTLSCSPISGHRSVSWYQQTPGQGLQFLFEYFSETQRNKGNFPGRFSGRQFSNSRSEMNVSTLELGDSALYLCASSLNSAGPEKLFFGSGTQLSVL.

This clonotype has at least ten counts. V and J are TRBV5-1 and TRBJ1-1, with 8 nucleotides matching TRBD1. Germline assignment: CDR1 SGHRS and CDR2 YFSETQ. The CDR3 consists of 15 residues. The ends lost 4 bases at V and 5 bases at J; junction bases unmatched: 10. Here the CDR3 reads CASSLRTGRKTEAFF. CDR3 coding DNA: TGCGCCAGCAGCCTCCGGACAGGGCGGAAAACTGAAGCTTTCTTT.

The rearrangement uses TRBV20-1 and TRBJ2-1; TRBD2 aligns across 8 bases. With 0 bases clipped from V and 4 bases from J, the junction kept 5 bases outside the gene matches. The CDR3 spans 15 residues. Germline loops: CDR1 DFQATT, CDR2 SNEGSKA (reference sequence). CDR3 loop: CSARERLAGYNEQFF. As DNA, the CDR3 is TGCAGTGCTAGAGAGCGGCTAGCGGGTTACAATGAGCAGTTCTTC.

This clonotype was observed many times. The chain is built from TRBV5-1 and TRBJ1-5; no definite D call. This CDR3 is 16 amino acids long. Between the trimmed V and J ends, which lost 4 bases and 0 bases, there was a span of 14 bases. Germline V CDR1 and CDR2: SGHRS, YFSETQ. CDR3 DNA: TGCGCCAGCAGCCCGGGCGGAGGCACTAGCAATCAGCCCCAGCATTTT. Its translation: CASSPGGGTSNQPQHF.

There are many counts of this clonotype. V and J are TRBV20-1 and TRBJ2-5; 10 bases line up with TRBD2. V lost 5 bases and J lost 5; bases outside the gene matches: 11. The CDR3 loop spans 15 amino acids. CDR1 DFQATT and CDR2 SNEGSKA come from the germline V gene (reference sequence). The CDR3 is CSAPTERGGRETQYF. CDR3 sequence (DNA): TGCAGTGCTCCGACCGAGCGGGGGGGCCGGGAGACCCAGTACTTC.

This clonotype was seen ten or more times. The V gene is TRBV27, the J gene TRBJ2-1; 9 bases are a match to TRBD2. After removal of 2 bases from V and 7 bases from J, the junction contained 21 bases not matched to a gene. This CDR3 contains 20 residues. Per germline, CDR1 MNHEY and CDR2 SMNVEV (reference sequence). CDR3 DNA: TGTGCCAGCAGTTTAGGATTTGCACTAGCCGCGGGAGGGCATACGAATGAGCAGTTCTTC. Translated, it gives CASSLGFALAAGGHTNEQFF.

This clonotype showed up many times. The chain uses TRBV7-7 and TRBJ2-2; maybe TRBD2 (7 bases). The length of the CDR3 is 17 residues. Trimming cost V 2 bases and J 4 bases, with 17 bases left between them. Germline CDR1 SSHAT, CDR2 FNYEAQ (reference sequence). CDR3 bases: TGTGCCAGCAGCTTACAAGGGGGGGGAATTAGCACCGGGGAGCTGTTTTTT. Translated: CASSLQGGGISTGELFF.

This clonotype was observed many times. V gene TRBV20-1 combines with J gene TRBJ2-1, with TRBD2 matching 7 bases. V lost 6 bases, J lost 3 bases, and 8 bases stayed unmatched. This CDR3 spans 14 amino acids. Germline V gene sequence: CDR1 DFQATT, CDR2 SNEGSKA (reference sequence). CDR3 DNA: TGCAGTGCAACCGGGGGGATGGACTACAATGAGCAGTTCTTC. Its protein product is CSATGGMDYNEQFF.

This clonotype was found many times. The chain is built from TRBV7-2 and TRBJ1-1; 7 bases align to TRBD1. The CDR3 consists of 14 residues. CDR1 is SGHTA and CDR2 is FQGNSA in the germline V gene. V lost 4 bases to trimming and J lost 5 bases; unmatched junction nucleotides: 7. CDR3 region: CASSYLQGVTEAFF. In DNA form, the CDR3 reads TGTGCCAGCAGCTACCTCCAGGGGGTGACTGAAGCTTTCTTT.

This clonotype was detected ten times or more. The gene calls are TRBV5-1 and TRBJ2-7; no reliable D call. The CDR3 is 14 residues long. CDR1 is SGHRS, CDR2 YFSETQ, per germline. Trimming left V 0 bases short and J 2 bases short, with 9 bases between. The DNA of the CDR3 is TGCGCCAGCAGCTTGGAGGGTTGGGCCTACGAGCAGTACTTC. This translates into CASSLEGWAYEQYF.

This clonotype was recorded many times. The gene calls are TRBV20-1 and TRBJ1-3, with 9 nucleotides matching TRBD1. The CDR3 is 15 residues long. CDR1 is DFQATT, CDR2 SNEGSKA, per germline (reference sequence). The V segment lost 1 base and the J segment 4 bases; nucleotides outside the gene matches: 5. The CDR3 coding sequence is TGCAGTGCTAGAGTAGGGGGGACAGGGGGAAACACCATATATTTT. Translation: CSARVGGTGGNTIYF.

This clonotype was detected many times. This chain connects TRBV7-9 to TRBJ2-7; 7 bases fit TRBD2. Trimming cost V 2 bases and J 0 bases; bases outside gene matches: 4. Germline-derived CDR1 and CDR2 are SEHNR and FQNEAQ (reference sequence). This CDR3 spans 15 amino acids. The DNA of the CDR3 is TGTGCCAGCAGCTTATCGGGGGGTGCCTCCTACGAGCAGTACTTC. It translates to CASSLSGGASYEQYF.

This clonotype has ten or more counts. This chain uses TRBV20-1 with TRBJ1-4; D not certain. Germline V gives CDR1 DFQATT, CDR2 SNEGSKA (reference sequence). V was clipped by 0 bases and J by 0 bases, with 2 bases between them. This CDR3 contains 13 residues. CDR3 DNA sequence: TGCAGTGCTAGAGATGCAACTAATGAAAAACTGTTTTTT. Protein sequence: CSARDATNEKLFF.

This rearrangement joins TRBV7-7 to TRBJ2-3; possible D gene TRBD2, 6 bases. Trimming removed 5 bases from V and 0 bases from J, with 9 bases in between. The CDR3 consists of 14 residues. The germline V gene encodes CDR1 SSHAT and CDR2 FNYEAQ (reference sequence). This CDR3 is CASSPGLSTDTQYF. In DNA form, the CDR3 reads TGTGCCAGCAGCCCGGGACTCAGCACAGATACGCAGTATTTT.

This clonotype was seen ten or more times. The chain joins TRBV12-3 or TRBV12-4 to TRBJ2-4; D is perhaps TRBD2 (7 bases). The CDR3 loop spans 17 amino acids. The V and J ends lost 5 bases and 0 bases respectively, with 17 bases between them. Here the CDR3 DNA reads TGTGCCAGCAGTACCCCCTCGCGGGGGCTAGCCAAAAACATTCAGTACTTC. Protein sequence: CASSTPSRGLAKNIQYF.

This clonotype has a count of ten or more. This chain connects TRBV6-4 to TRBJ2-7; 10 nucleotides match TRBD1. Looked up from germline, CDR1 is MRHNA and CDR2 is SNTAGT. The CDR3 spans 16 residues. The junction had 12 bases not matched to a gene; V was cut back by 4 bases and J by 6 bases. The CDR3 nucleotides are TGTGCCAGCAGTGGGGGACAGGGGAGCCTCTTCTCCGAGCAGTACTTC. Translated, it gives CASSGGQGSLFSEQYF.

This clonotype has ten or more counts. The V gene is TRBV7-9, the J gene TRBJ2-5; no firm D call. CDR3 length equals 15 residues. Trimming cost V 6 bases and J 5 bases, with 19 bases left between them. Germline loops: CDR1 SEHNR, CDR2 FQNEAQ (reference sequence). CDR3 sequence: CASRAGSRDRETQYF. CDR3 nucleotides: TGTGCCAGCAGAGCTGGTTCTAGGGATCGGGAGACCCAGTACTTC.

CDR3 sequence (DNA): TGTGCCATCAGTGACCGTGGGAATGGCTACACCTTC. Its translation is CAISDRGNGYTF. This chain joins TRBV10-3 and TRBJ1-2, with D uncertain. Germline CDR1 and CDR2: ENHRY and SYGVKD. This CDR3 is 12 amino acids long. The germline V and J ends were trimmed by 3 bases and 6 bases, with 8 bases remaining between them.

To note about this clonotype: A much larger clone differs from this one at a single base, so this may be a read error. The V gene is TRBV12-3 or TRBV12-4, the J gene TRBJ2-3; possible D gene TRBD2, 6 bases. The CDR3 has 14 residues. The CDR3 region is CASSLTGDPDKQYF. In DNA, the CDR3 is TGTGCCAGCAGTTTAACGGGAGACCCAGATAAGCAGTATTTT.

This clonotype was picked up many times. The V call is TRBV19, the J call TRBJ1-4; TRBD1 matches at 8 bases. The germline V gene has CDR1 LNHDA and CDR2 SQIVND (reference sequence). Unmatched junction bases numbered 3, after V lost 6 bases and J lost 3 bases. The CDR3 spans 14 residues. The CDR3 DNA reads TGTGCCAGTAGCTCAGGGGGCTCTAATGAAAAACTGTTTTTT. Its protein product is CASSSGGSNEKLFF.